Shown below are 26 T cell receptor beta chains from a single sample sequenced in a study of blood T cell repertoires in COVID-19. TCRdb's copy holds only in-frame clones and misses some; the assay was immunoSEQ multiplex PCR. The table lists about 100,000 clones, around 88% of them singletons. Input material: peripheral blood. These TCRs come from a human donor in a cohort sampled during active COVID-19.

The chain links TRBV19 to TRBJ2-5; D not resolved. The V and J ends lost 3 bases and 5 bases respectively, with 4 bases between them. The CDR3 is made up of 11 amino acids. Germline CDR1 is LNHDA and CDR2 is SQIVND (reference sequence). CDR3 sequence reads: CASSIEETQYF. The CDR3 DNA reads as TGTGCCAGTAGTATCGAGGAGACCCAGTACTTC.

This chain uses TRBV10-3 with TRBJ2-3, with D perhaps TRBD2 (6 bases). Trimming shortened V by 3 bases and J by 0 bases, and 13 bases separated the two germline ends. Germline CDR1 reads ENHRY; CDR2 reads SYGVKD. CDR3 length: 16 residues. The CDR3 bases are TGTGCCATCAGTGAACGGGGAGGCGGGAGCACAGATACGCAGTATTTT. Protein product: CAISERGGGSTDTQYF.

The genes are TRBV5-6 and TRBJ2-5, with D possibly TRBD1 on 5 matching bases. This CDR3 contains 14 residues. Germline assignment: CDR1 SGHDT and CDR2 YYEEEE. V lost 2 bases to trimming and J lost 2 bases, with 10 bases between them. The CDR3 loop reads CASSFYTGQETQYF. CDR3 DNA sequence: TGTGCCAGCAGCTTTTATACAGGACAAGAGACCCAGTACTTC.

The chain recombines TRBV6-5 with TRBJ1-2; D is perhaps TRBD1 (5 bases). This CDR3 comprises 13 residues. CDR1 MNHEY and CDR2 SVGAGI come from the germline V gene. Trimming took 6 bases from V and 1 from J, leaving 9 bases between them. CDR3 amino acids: CASSRASNYGYTF. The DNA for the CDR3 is TGTGCCAGCAGCAGGGCCAGTAACTATGGCTACACCTTC.

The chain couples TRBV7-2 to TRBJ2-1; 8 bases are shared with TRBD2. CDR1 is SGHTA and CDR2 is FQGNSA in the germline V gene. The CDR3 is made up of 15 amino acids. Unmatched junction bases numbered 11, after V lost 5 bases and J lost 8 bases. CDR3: CASSVDGTSMYEQFF. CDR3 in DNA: TGTGCCAGCAGCGTAGACGGGACTAGTATGTATGAGCAGTTCTTC. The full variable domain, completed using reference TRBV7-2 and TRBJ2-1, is GAGVSQSPSNKVTEKGKDVELRCDPISGHTALYWYRQSLGQGLEFLIYFQGNSAPDKSGLPSDRFSAERTGGSVSTLTIQRTQQEDSAVYLCASSVDGTSMYEQFFGPGTRLTVL.

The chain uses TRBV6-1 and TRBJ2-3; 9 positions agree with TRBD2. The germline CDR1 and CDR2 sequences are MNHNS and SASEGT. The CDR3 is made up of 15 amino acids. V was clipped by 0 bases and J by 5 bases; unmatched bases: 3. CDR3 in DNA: TGTGCCAGCAGTGAAGCTAGCGGGAGTGTAGATACGCAGTATTTT. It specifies CASSEASGSVDTQYF.

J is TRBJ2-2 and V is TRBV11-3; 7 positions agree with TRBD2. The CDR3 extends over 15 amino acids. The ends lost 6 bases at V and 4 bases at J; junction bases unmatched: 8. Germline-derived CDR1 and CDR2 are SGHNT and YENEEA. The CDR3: CASSWEGSSTGELFF. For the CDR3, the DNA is TGTGCCAGCAGTTGGGAGGGAAGTAGCACCGGGGAGCTGTTTTTT.

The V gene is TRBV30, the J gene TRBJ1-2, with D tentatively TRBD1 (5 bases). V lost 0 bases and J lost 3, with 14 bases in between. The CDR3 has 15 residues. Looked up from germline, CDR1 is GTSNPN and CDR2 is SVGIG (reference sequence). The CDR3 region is CAWSVHGAGYYGYTF. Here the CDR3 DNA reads TGTGCCTGGAGTGTACATGGGGCAGGGTACTATGGCTACACCTTC.

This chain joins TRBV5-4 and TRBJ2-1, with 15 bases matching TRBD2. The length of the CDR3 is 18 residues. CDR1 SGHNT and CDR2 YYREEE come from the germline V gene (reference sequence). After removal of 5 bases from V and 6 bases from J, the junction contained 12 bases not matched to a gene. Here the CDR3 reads CASSLPGLAGGGANEQFF. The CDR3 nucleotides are TGTGCCAGCAGTCTTCCGGGACTAGCGGGAGGTGGGGCCAATGAGCAGTTCTTC.

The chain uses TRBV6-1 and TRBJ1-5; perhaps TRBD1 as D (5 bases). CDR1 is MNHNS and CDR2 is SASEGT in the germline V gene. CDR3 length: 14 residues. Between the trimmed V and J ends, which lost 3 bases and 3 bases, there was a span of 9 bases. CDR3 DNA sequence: TGTGCCAGCAGTGATTCGACAGCCAATCAGCCCCAGCATTTT. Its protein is CASSDSTANQPQHF.

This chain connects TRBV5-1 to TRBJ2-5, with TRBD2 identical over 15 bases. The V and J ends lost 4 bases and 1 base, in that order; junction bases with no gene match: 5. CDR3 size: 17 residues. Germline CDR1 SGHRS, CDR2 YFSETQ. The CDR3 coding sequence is TGCGCCAGCAGCCCGGGACTAGCGGGAGGATCCCAAGAGACCCAGTACTTC. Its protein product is CASSPGLAGGSQETQYF.

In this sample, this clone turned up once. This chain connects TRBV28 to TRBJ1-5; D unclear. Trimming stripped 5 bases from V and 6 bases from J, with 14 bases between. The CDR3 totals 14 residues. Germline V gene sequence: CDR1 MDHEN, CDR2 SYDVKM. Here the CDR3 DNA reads TGTGCCAGCAGTCCCCGGACTTATACTCAGCCCCAGCATTTT. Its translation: CASSPRTYTQPQHF.

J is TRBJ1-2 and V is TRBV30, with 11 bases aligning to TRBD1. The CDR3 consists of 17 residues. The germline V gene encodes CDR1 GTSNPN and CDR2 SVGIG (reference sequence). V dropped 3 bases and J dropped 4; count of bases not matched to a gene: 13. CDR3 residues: CAWSPTQDRGPLYGYTF. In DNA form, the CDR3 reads TGTGCCTGGAGCCCGACGCAGGACAGGGGGCCCCTCTATGGCTACACCTTC.

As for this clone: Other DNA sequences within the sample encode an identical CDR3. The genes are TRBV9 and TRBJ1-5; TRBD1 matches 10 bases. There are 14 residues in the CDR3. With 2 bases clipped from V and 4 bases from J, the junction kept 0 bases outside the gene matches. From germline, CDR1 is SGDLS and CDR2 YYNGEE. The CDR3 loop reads CASSVGQGNQPQHF. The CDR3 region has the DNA TGTGCCAGCAGCGTGGGACAGGGGAATCAGCCCCAGCATTTT. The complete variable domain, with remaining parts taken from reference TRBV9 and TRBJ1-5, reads DSGVTQTPKHLITATGQRVTLRCSPRSGDLSVYWYQQSLDQGLQFLIQYYNGEERAKGNILERFSAQQFPDLHSELNLSSLELGDSALYFCASSVGQGNQPQHFGDGTRLSIL.

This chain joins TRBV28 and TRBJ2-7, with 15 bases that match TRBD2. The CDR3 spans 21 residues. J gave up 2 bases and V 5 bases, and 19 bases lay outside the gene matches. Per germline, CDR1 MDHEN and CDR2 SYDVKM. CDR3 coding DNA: TGTGCCAGCAGTCGCGAGGGAAGTGGACTAGCGGGAGGGGTGGTCACCTACGAGCAGTACTTC. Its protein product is CASSREGSGLAGGVVTYEQYF.

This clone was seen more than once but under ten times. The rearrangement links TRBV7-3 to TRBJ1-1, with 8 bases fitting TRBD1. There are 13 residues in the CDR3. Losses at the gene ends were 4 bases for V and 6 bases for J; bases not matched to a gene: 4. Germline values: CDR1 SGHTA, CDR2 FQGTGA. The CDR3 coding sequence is TGTGCCAGCAGCTCCACAGGGGGTGCTGAAGCTTTCTTT. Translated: CASSSTGGAEAFF.

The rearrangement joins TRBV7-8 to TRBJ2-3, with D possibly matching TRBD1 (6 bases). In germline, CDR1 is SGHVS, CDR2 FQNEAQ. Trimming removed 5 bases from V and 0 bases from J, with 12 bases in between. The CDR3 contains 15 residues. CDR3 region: CASSQGKGSTDTQYF. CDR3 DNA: TGTGCCAGCAGCCAGGGGAAAGGGAGCACAGATACGCAGTATTTT.

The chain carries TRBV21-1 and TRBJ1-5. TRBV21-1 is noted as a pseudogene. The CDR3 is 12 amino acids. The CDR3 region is CASSKSLGPQHF. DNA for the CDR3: TGTGCCAGCAGCAAGTCTCTAGGGCCCCAGCATTTT.

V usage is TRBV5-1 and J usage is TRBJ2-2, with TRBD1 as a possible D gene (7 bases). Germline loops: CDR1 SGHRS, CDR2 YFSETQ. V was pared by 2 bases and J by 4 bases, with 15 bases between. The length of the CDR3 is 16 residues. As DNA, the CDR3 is TGCGCCAGCAGCTTATCAAGACAGGGAGGCACCGGGGAGCTGTTTTTT. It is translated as CASSLSRQGGTGELFF.

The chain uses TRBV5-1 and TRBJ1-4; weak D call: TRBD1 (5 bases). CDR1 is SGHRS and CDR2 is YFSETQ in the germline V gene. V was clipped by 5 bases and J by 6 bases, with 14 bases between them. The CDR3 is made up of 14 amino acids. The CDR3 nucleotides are TGCGCCAGCAGTCCGGGGGACCATTATGAAAAACTGTTTTTT. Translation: CASSPGDHYEKLFF.

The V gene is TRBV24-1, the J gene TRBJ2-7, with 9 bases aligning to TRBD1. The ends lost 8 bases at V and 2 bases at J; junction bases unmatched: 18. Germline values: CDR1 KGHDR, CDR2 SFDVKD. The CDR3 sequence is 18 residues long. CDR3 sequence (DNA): TGTGCCACCACCCTTCCCATGCTGATCAGGACAGGGGCCTACGAGCAGTACTTC. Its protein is CATTLPMLIRTGAYEQYF.

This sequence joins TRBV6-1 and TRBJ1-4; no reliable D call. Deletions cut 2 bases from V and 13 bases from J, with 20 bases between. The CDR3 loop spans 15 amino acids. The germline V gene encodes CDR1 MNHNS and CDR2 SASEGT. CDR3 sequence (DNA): TGTGCCAGCAGTGAAAGTATGGAGGGAGTGCGCCGACTGTTTTTT. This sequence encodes CASSESMEGVRRLFF.

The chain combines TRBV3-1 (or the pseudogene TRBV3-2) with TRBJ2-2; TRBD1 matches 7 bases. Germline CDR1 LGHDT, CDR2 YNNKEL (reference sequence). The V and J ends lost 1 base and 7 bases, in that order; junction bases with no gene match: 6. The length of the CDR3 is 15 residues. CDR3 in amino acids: CASSQGTRGFGELFF. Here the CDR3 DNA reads TGTGCCAGCAGCCAAGGGACCAGGGGGTTCGGGGAGCTGTTTTTT.

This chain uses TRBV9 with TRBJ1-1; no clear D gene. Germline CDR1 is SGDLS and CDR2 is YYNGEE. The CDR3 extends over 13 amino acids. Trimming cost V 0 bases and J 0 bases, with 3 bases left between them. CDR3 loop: CASSVDMNTEAFF. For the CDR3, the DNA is TGTGCCAGCAGCGTAGATATGAACACTGAAGCTTTCTTT.

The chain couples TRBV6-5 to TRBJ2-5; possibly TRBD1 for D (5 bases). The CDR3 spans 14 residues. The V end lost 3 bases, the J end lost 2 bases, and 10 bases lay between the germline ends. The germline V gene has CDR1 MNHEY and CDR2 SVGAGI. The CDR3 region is CASSYWAGQETQYF. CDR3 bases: TGTGCCAGCAGTTATTGGGCAGGGCAAGAGACCCAGTACTTC.

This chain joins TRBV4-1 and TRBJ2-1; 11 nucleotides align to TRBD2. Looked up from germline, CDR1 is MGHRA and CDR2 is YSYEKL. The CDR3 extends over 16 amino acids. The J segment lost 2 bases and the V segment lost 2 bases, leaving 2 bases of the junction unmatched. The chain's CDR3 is CASSQRLAGTYNEQFF. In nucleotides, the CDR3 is TGCGCCAGCAGCCAACGACTAGCGGGGACCTACAATGAGCAGTTCTTC.